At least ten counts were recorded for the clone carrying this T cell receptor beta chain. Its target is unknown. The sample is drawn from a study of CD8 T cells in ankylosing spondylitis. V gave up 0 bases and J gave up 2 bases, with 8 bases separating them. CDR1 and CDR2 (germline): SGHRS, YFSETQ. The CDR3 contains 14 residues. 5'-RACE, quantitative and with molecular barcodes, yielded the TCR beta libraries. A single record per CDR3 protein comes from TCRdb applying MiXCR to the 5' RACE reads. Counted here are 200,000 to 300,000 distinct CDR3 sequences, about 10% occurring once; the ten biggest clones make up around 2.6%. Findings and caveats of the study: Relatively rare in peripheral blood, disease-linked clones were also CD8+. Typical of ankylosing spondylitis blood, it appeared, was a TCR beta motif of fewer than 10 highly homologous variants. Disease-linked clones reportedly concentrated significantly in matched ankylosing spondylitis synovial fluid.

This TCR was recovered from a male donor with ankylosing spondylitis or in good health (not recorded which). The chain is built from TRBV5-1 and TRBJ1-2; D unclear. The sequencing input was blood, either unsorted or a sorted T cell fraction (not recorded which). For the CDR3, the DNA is TGCGCCAGCAGCTTGGTCGTGGGGAACTATGGCTACACCTTC. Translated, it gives CASSLVVGNYGYTF. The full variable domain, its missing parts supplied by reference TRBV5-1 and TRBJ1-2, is KAGVTQTPRYLIKTRGQQVTLSCSPISGHRSVSWYQQTPGQGLQFLFEYFSETQRNKGNFPGRFSGRQFSNSRSEMNVSTLELGDSALYLCASSLVVGNYGYTFGSGTRLTVV.